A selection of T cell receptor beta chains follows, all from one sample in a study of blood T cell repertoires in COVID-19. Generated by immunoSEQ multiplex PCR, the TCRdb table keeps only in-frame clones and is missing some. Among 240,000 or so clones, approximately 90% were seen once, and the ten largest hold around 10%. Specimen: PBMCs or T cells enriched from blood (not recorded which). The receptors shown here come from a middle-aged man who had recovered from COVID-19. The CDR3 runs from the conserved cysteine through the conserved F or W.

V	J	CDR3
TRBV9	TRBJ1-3	CASSTMGQSVSGNTIYF
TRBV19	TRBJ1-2	CASGGYGYTF
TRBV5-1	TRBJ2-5	CASSGGTGGEETQYF
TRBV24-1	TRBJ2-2	CATSVSGTGNTGELFF
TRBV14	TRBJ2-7	CASSLTTEQGYEQYF
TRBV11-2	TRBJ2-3	CASSLRGGRTITDTQYF
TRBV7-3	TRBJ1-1	CASSLNRNTEAFF
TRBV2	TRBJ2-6	CASRGRGGTGANVLTF
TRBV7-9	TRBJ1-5	CASSSLTGGLNQPQHF
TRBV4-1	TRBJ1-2	CASSQDTAHSNYGYTF
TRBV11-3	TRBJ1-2	CASRDRGAGYTF
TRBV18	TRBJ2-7	CASSPPTGPGEQYF
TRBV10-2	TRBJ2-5	CASSEGEKRPKETQYF
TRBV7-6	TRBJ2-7	CASSPGQGARYEQYF
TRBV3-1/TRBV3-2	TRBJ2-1	CASSQRGLAGAKGQFF
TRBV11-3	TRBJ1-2	CASSLTNRGLPYYGYTF
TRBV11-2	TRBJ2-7	CASSKTGNEQYF
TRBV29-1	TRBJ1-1	CSVNRGRRAFF
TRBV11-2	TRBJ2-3	CASGTIKRDTDTQYF